This T cell receptor (beta chain) was identified in a study of cytomegalovirus exposure and HLA in healthy donors. Looking at the study overall: Tens of millions of unique TCRs from HLA-typed donors were held in an early release of data. Findings and caveats of the study: The likely explanation for a cluster of highly shared sequence variants was sequencing artifact. Further analysis, carried out later, found HLA-associated TCR beta chains more clonally expanded than equally common other chains.

Primers for the PCR totalled 60 Vbeta and 13 Jbeta. Repertoires were generated with immunoSEQ multiplex PCR, while TCRdb's copy carries only in-frame clones and drops some. The repertoire holds about 180,000 clones, with about 82% as singletons. As for this clone: Antigen: not known.

Per the germline V gene, CDR1 is SGHKS and CDR2 is YYEKEE (reference sequence). The CDR3 loop spans 16 amino acids. Trimming cost V 0 bases and J 4 bases, with 11 bases left between them. This chain connects TRBV5-5 to TRBJ2-6; maybe TRBD1 (5 bases). This clonotype was sampled from a woman aged 50 to 60 in good health and CMV-seropositive. The sequenced sample consisted of PBMCs. The CDR3 bases are TGTGCCAGCAGCTTGGAACAGGTCTCCGGGGCCAACGTCCTGACTTTC. It yields the protein CASSLEQVSGANVLTF.